The rows below give T cell receptor beta chains drawn from one sample of a study of early stage breast cancer tumors. The repertoire was sequenced with immunoSEQ multiplex PCR; TCRdb's copy has only in-frame clones and lacks some. The profile covers about 5,400 clones, with around 68% appearing a single time and 9.4% taken by the ten largest. The material sequenced was breast tumor tissue. These receptors were collected from a person in their sixties or seventies with breast cancer. CDR3s include the opening cysteine and the closing phenylalanine or tryptophan. A D gene is named only where the DNA matches it firmly. Part of the rows lack a size; the others show once, few, many or a class for expanded clones.

J: TRBJ1-2; size: -; V: TRBV2; D: -; DNA: TGTGCCAGAGAACGGGGGGTCAACTATGGCTACACCTTC; CDR3: CARERGVNYGYTF
J: TRBJ2-1; size: few; V: TRBV2; D: -; DNA: TGTGCCACGGGGGCGCGCAATGAGCAGTTCTTC; CDR3: CATGARNEQFF
J: TRBJ2-3; size: large; V: TRBV7-9; D: TRBD1; DNA: TGTGCCAGCAGCCCGACAGGGGTTTTTGGGTTGGGATTT; CDR3: CASSPTGVFGLGF
J: TRBJ2-1; size: few; V: TRBV23-1; D: -; DNA: TGCGCCAGCAGTCACCCCCTCGGGACTCCGGTCGGGAATGAGCAGTTCTTC; CDR3: CASSHPLGTPVGNEQFF
J: TRBJ1-2; size: few; V: TRBV5-1; D: -; DNA: TGCGCCAGCAGCTTTACCAGTCCGGGAGGCTACACCTTC; CDR3: CASSFTSPGGYTF
J: TRBJ2-5; size: -; V: TRBV7-3; D: TRBD2; DNA: TGTGCCAGCAGCCCACTAGCGGGGGGGCCGGAGACCCAGTACTTC; CDR3: CASSPLAGGPETQYF
J: TRBJ1-1; size: -; V: TRBV4-2; D: -; DNA: TGTGCCAGCAGCCCTCTTCGGAACACTGAAGCTTTCTTT; CDR3: CASSPLRNTEAFF
J: TRBJ2-3; size: -; V: TRBV7-9; D: -; DNA: TGTGCCAGCGGTGGGCCCCAACGTTGGGGCACAGATACGCAGTATTTT; CDR3: CASGGPQRWGTDTQYF
J: TRBJ2-5; size: -; V: TRBV19; D: TRBD2; DNA: TGTGCCAGTAGTGCCCGGGGAGGGGCCCGACGGGGGACCCAGTACTTC; CDR3: CASSARGGARRGTQYF
J: TRBJ1-2; size: few; V: TRBV18; D: -; DNA: TGTGCCAGCCAACCGTCAACAGGAGAATATGGCTACACCTTC; CDR3: CASQPSTGEYGYTF
J: TRBJ2-2; size: -; V: TRBV27; D: -; DNA: TGTGCCAGCAGTTTTGTCTCCGGGGAGCTGTTTTTT; CDR3: CASSFVSGELFF
J: TRBJ2-7; size: -; V: TRBV25-1; D: -; DNA: TGTGCCAGCAGCAACGAAAGGGGCTCCTACGAGCAGTACTTC; CDR3: CASSNERGSYEQYF
J: TRBJ2-3; size: large; V: TRBV13; D: -; DNA: TGTGCCAGCATTGTGCGGGGTACGCAGTATTTT; CDR3: CASIVRGTQYF
J: TRBJ2-7; size: -; V: TRBV10-3; D: TRBD2; DNA: TGTGCCATCAGCCCCGGGACTAGCGGCCCCTACGAGCAGTACTTC; CDR3: CAISPGTSGPYEQYF
J: TRBJ2-1; size: -; V: TRBV21-1; D: -; DNA: TGTGCCAGCAGCAAAGAGGGGTGGACAGGGCTACAATACAATGAGCAGTTCTTC; CDR3: CASSKEGWTGLQYNEQFF
J: TRBJ1-5; size: -; V: TRBV7-9; D: TRBD1; DNA: TGTGCCAGCAGCTCAGGGGGGGAGTTTCAGCCCCAGCATTTT; CDR3: CASSSGGEFQPQHF
J: TRBJ1-5; size: -; V: TRBV2; D: -; DNA: TGTGCCAGCAGTGTACTTGGGAATCAGCCCCAGCATTTT; CDR3: CASSVLGNQPQHF
J: TRBJ1-4; size: -; V: TRBV6-6; D: -; DNA: TGTGCCAGCAGCCGACAGAGTAATGAAAAACTGTTTTTT; CDR3: CASSRQSNEKLFF
J: TRBJ1-1; size: -; V: TRBV5-6; D: -; DNA: TGTGCCAGCAGCTTGGATAGGTACGGTGAAGCTTTCTTT; CDR3: CASSLDRYGEAFF
J: TRBJ1-2; size: -; V: TRBV6-5; D: -; DNA: TGTGCCAGCAGTTACGGGGCCGCTACCTATGGCTACACCTTC; CDR3: CASSYGAATYGYTF
J: TRBJ2-7; size: -; V: TRBV6-1; D: -; DNA: TGTGCCAGCAGTGAGGGGCTAGACTACGAGCAGTACTTC; CDR3: CASSEGLDYEQYF
J: TRBJ2-2; size: -; V: TRBV5-1; D: TRBD1; DNA: TGCGCCAGCAGCTTATCGACAGGGACCACCGGGGAGCTGTTTTTT; CDR3: CASSLSTGTTGELFF
J: TRBJ2-7; size: few; V: TRBV6-6; D: -; DNA: TGTGCCAGCAGCGTTGAGGCAGACGTTTACGAGCAGTACTTC; CDR3: CASSVEADVYEQYF
J: TRBJ1-2; size: few; V: TRBV14; D: TRBD1; DNA: TGTGCCAGCAGCCACGAGGGTCAGGGGGTCTATGGCTACACCTTC; CDR3: CASSHEGQGVYGYTF
J: TRBJ1-1; size: -; V: TRBV30; D: -; DNA: TGTGCCTGGACTCGGCGGTCTACTGGCACTGAAGCTTTCTTT; CDR3: CAWTRRSTGTEAFF
J: TRBJ2-3; size: -; V: TRBV15; D: -; DNA: TGTGCCACCAGCAGAGGACTGAGCGAGGACACAGATACGCAGTATTTT; CDR3: CATSRGLSEDTDTQYF
J: TRBJ1-2; size: -; V: TRBV11-3; D: -; DNA: TGTGCCAGCAGCTTCGACACAGGGCACCACGACTATGGCTACACCTTC; CDR3: CASSFDTGHHDYGYTF
J: TRBJ1-1; size: -; V: TRBV4-2; D: -; DNA: TGTGCCAGCAGCCAAGATGCAGGGGTCGGGACTGAAGCTTTCTTT; CDR3: CASSQDAGVGTEAFF
J: TRBJ2-6; size: -; V: TRBV19; D: TRBD1; DNA: TGTGCCAGTTGCGAGGCGGGGCCAATCGGACAGGGTCACTCTGGGGCCAACGTCCTGACTTTC; CDR3: CASCEAGPIGQGHSGANVLTF
J: TRBJ2-1; size: -; V: TRBV10-3; D: TRBD2; DNA: TGTGCCACAACCAGAGGCGGGGGGAATGAGCAGTTCTTC; CDR3: CATTRGGGNEQFF